A single sample gave rise to the 28 T cell receptor beta chains below, sequenced in a study of identical twins. TCRdb reprocessed the 5' RACE reads via MiXCR and lists one record per CDR3 protein. The sample holds fewer than 500,000 distinct CDR3 sequences, 20% to 25% seen once. Another study also made use of these data, one on T cells expressing NK-cell markers.

The sample taken for sequencing was CD4+ T cells sorted from blood. These receptors all stem from a woman between 18 and 30 years old in good health.

In this sample, this clonotype turned up a few times. V gene TRBV20-1 combines with J gene TRBJ2-5, with a weak D call TRBD2 (6 bases). The CDR3 covers 13 residues. V lost 1 base and J 7 bases, leaving 13 bases between the germline ends. Per the germline V gene, CDR1 is DFQATT and CDR2 is SNEGSKA (reference sequence). The CDR3 nucleotides read TGCAGTGCTAGAGTCCCAGCCGGGGGGACCCAGTACTTC. Translating it yields CSARVPAGGTQYF.

This clonotype was seen a few times. The chain is built from TRBV5-1 and TRBJ1-1; tentatively, D is TRBD1 (5 bases). This CDR3 is built from 15 residues. Germline CDR1 is SGHRS and CDR2 is YFSETQ. V was clipped by 2 bases and J by 3 bases, with 14 bases between them. CDR3 bases: TGCGCCAGCAGCTTTCGGCCAGGGACCTACACTGAAGCTTTCTTT. Translating it yields CASSFRPGTYTEAFF.

This clonotype occurred many times. The chain joins TRBV12-3 or TRBV12-4 to TRBJ1-1; no clear D. The CDR3 loop spans 15 amino acids. Trimming pared 5 bases from V and 9 bases from J, leaving 22 bases between. Here the CDR3 reads CASSPRLSGEPKAFF. The DNA for the CDR3 is TGTGCCAGCAGTCCACGACTATCGGGAGAGCCTAAAGCTTTCTTT.

This clonotype was seen more than once but under ten times. At one end, the junction sequence differs from germline, possibly due to a read error. The chain combines TRBV20-1 with TRBJ2-2, with 14 positions matching TRBD2. There are 13 residues in the CDR3. Germline V gene lookup returns CDR1 DFQATT and CDR2 SNEGSKA (reference sequence). This CDR3 reads CSASGTSGREGLF. As DNA, the CDR3 is TGCAGTGCGTCGGGGACTAGCGGGAGAGAGGGGCTTTTT.

Only a few counts were recorded for this clonotype. The CDR3 reads CASSRGGITDTQYF. The CDR3 nucleotides read TGTGCCAGCAGCCGGGGGGGAATCACAGATACGCAGTATTTT. The chain recombines TRBV14 with TRBJ2-3, with 7 bases fitting TRBD2. Per germline, CDR1 SGHDN and CDR2 FVKESK. V trimming: 4 bases; J trimming: 2 bases; junction bases outside the gene matches: 3. This CDR3 contains 14 residues. The full variable domain, in which reference TRBV14 and TRBJ2-3 provide the parts outside the CDR3, is EAGVTQFPSHSVIEKGQTVTLRCDPISGHDNLYWYRRVMGKEIKFLLHFVKESKQDESGMPNNRFLAERTGGTYSTLKVQPAELEDSGVYFCASSRGGITDTQYFGPGTRLTVL.

The chain has TRBV20-1 and TRBJ1-5; D call uncertain. Trimming removed 6 bases from V and 2 bases from J, with 8 bases in between. This CDR3 spans 12 amino acids. Germline loops: CDR1 DFQATT, CDR2 SNEGSKA (reference sequence). CDR3 residues: CSASQGNQPQHF. In DNA form, the CDR3 reads TGCAGTGCCTCTCAGGGCAATCAGCCCCAGCATTTT.

This clonotype was counted between two and nine times. The CDR3 DNA follows: TGCAGTGCTAGAGAGCCCCGCAACAGGAATACAGCTTTCTTT. Protein sequence: CSAREPRNRNTAFF. J is TRBJ1-1 and V is TRBV20-1; a weak D match, TRBD1 (5 bases). V was clipped by 0 bases and J by 10 bases, with 18 bases between them. CDR3 length: 14 residues. Germline V lookup: CDR1 DFQATT, CDR2 SNEGSKA (reference sequence).

V is TRBV6-1 and J is TRBJ2-7; D is unresolved. The V end was cut by 1 base, the J end by 4 bases, with 8 bases between. Germline CDR1 is MNHNS and CDR2 is SASEGT. The CDR3 consists of 13 residues. The DNA for the CDR3 is TGTGCCAGCAGTGAAGGGCCATGGTACGAGCAGTACTTC. Its translation: CASSEGPWYEQYF.

The chain is built from TRBV20-1 and TRBJ2-7; 8 positions match TRBD1. Germline V gene data show CDR1 as DFQATT and CDR2 as SNEGSKA (reference sequence). After removal of 6 bases from V and 5 bases from J, the junction contained 15 bases not matched to a gene. This CDR3 has 15 amino acids. Here the CDR3 reads CSARPRTGLVHEQYF. CDR3 nucleotide sequence: TGCAGTGCCCGCCCCCGGACAGGGTTGGTTCACGAGCAGTACTTC.

On this clonotype: This may be a read error: a much more frequent sequence differs by one nucleotide. The chain uses TRBV20-1 and TRBJ2-2; 9 bases are shared with TRBD1. Germline-derived CDR1 and CDR2 are DFQATT and SNEGSKA (reference sequence). This CDR3 has 17 amino acids. This chain's CDR3 is CCARPGGGQGPDGELFF. The CDR3 DNA is TGCTGTGCTAGACCCGGTGGGGGACAGGGACCTGACGGGGAGCTGTTTTTT.

This clonotype came up once. This chain links TRBV5-1 with TRBJ2-5, with 8 bases matching TRBD2. The CDR3 contains 15 residues. The germline V gene has CDR1 SGHRS and CDR2 YFSETQ. V trimming: 5 bases; J trimming: 1 base; junction bases outside the gene matches: 7. The CDR3 loop is CASSPDSGAQETQYF. The DNA of the CDR3 is TGCGCCAGCAGTCCGGATAGCGGGGCCCAAGAGACCCAGTACTTC.

J is TRBJ2-7 and V is TRBV10-3; 8 bases align to TRBD1. This CDR3 contains 18 residues. Trimming removed 2 bases from V and 0 bases from J; junction bases left unmatched: 12. CDR1 is ENHRY and CDR2 is SYGVKD in the germline V gene. In DNA, the CDR3 is TGTGCCATCAGTGAGGGGGCCTTCTCGGGACAGGCCTCCTACGAGCAGTACTTC. It translates to CAISEGAFSGQASYEQYF.

This chain uses TRBV10-3 with TRBJ2-1, with 14 bases fitting TRBD2. The V and J ends lost 5 bases and 7 bases, in that order; junction bases with no gene match: 4. Germline lookup yields CDR1 ENHRY and CDR2 SYGVKD. This CDR3 has 15 residues. DNA of the CDR3: TGTGCCATCAGTCCTCGGACTAGCGGGAGGAATGAGCAGTTCTTC. Translated, it gives CAISPRTSGRNEQFF.

This chain joins TRBV3-1 and TRBJ2-2, with D unresolved. Trimming shortened V by 1 base and J by 10 bases, and 13 bases separated the two germline ends. The CDR3 covers 14 residues. The germline V gene encodes CDR1 LGHDT and CDR2 YNNKEL (reference sequence). The CDR3 bases are TGTGCCAGCAGCCAAGTCTGGCGTAAGGCGGAGCTGTTTTTT. Amino acid sequence: CASSQVWRKAELFF.

This clonotype has ten or more counts. This may be a read error, as it is one base from a much larger clone. The chain combines TRBV12-3 or TRBV12-4 with TRBJ2-3; D remains unclear. The ends were cut back, 3 bases at V and 4 bases at J, with 5 bases in the middle. CDR3 size: 12 residues. The DNA of the CDR3 is TGTGCCAGCAGTTTTAGGGCAGATACGCAGTATTTT. Its protein is CASSFRADTQYF.

This rearrangement joins TRBV20-1 to TRBJ2-7; 8 bases match TRBD2. The CDR3 runs 14 residues. Per the germline V gene, CDR1 is DFQATT and CDR2 is SNEGSKA (reference sequence). J gave up 5 bases and V 4 bases, and 10 bases lay outside the gene matches. The CDR3 here is CSATPGTRGHEQYF. The DNA of the CDR3 is TGCAGTGCTACTCCCGGGACTAGGGGCCACGAGCAGTACTTC.

This clonotype has a handful of counts. The chain links TRBV11-2 to TRBJ1-1, with a tentative D call TRBD1 (5 bases). Per germline, CDR1 SGHAT and CDR2 FQNNGV. The CDR3 has 15 amino acids. Deletions cut 0 bases from V and 1 base from J, with 9 bases between. In nucleotides, the CDR3 is TGTGCCAGCAGCTTAGAGCCGGGGCCGAACACTGAAGCTTTCTTT. The encoded protein is CASSLEPGPNTEAFF.

V gene TRBV20-1 combines with J gene TRBJ2-7, with TRBD2 as a possible D gene (6 bases). V gave up 5 bases and J gave up 4 bases, with 15 bases separating them. CDR3 length: 13 amino acids. The germline CDR1 and CDR2 sequences are DFQATT and SNEGSKA (reference sequence). Here the CDR3 DNA reads TGCAGTGCTTTAACATCGGAGGGGTACGAGCAGTACTTC. Protein product: CSALTSEGYEQYF.

This clonotype appeared many times. The chain has TRBV5-1 and TRBJ1-1; TRBD1 agrees at 8 bases. Trimming cost V 4 bases and J 3 bases; bases outside gene matches: 8. In germline, CDR1 is SGHRS, CDR2 YFSETQ. This CDR3 is built from 15 residues. The CDR3 sequence is CASSHTGGSYTEAFF. CDR3 in DNA: TGCGCCAGCAGCCACACAGGGGGAAGCTACACTGAAGCTTTCTTT. Drawing the rest from reference TRBV5-1 and TRBJ1-1, the complete variable domain is KAGVTQTPRYLIKTRGQQVTLSCSPISGHRSVSWYQQTPGQGLQFLFEYFSETQRNKGNFPGRFSGRQFSNSRSEMNVSTLELGDSALYLCASSHTGGSYTEAFFGQGTRLTVV.

Only a few counts were recorded for this clonotype. The chain's CDR3 is CASSLPSEETQYF. The CDR3 nucleotides read TGCGCCAGCAGCCTCCCTAGTGAGGAGACCCAGTACTTC. The chain joins TRBV5-1 to TRBJ2-5; no clear D gene. V was shortened by 4 bases and J by 5 bases, with 12 bases between the two germline ends. The CDR3 spans 13 residues. CDR1 and CDR2 from the germline V gene are SGHRS and YFSETQ.

V gene TRBV20-1 combines with J gene TRBJ2-7, with 8 nucleotides matching TRBD2. CDR1 DFQATT and CDR2 SNEGSKA come from the germline V gene (reference sequence). V gave up 3 bases and J gave up 1 base; unmatched junction bases: 8. CDR3 length: 15 residues. The CDR3 DNA is TGCAGTGCTAGTAAGGGGCTAGCGGGTTCCTACGAGCAGTACTTC. Amino acid sequence: CSASKGLAGSYEQYF.

This clonotype was seen more than once but under ten times. This chain uses TRBV20-1 with TRBJ2-1; 12 bases line up with TRBD2. The V and J ends lost 6 bases and 9 bases, in that order; junction bases with no gene match: 9. This CDR3 has 14 amino acids. Germline assignment: CDR1 DFQATT and CDR2 SNEGSKA (reference sequence). CDR3 sequence reads: CSAMTSGGWGEQFF. The CDR3, as DNA: TGCAGTGCCATGACTAGCGGGGGTTGGGGTGAGCAGTTCTTC.

This clonotype was counted ten times or more. The chain links TRBV6-1 to TRBJ2-7, with a weak D call TRBD1 (6 bases). The V end lost 6 bases, the J end lost 2 bases, and 11 bases lay between the germline ends. The CDR3 runs 13 residues. From germline, CDR1 is MNHNS and CDR2 SASEGT. The CDR3 DNA reads TGTGCCAGCAGCCCTGGACAGACCTACGAGCAGTACTTC. Translation gives CASSPGQTYEQYF.

This clonotype was observed a few times. The chain combines TRBV12-3 or TRBV12-4 with TRBJ2-3, with D possibly being TRBD1 (6 bases). Trimming removed 6 bases at V and 1 base at J, with 14 bases between. CDR3 length: 15 residues. CDR3 loop: CASRSQGLGTDTQYF. CDR3 in DNA: TGTGCCAGCAGATCGCAGGGGTTAGGCACAGATACGCAGTATTTT.

This clonotype appeared many times. V and J are TRBV18 and TRBJ2-3; D is unclear. This CDR3 has 12 residues. V lost 3 bases, J lost 3 bases, and 4 bases lay in between. Looked up from germline, CDR1 is KGHSH and CDR2 is LQKENI. CDR3 loop: CASSPRTDTQYF. The CDR3 region has the DNA TGTGCCAGCTCACCCCGGACAGATACGCAGTATTTT. The whole variable domain, remainder taken from reference TRBV18 and TRBJ2-3, is NAGVMQNPRHLVRRRGQEARLRCSPMKGHSHVYWYRQLPEEGLKFMVYLQKENIIDESGMPKERFSAEFPKEGPSILRIQQVVRGDSAAYFCASSPRTDTQYFGPGTRLTVL.

The chain joins TRBV24-1 to TRBJ2-1; D remains unclear. The length of the CDR3 is 13 residues. V lost 3 bases, J lost 8 bases, and 10 bases lay in between. Germline CDR1 reads KGHDR; CDR2 reads SFDVKD. The CDR3 loop reads CATSDRGLDEQFF. The CDR3 coding sequence is TGTGCCACCAGTGATCGAGGTTTGGATGAGCAGTTCTTC.

The sample holds a few counts of this clonotype. The chain combines TRBV5-1 with TRBJ2-1, with D perhaps matching TRBD2 (5 bases). Germline lookup yields CDR1 SGHRS and CDR2 YFSETQ. V was shortened by 3 bases and J by 1 base, with 17 bases between the two germline ends. This CDR3 contains 17 residues. This chain's CDR3 is CASSSPGIAGSYNEQFF. The CDR3 nucleotides read TGCGCCAGCAGCTCCCCGGGAATAGCCGGGTCCTACAATGAGCAGTTCTTC.

This clonotype came up a few times. The genes are TRBV3-1 and TRBJ2-5; D uncertain. Trimming removed 3 bases from V and 4 bases from J, with 12 bases in between. Germline CDR1 LGHDT, CDR2 YNNKEL (reference sequence). The CDR3 runs 14 residues. In nucleotides, the CDR3 is TGTGCCAGCAGCCATCTACAGAGCTTAGAGACCCAGTACTTC. Its translation is CASSHLQSLETQYF.